The 18 T cell receptor beta chains in this list originate from one sample, sequenced in a study of OX40 agonist ivuxolimab in advanced cancers. Sequencing was performed with immunoSEQ multiplex PCR; in TCRdb, only in-frame clones are kept and a portion is missing. The sample includes about 70,000 clones, 86% of them seen just once. The starting material was CD4+ or CD8+ T cells sorted from blood, obtained in a trial of the OX40 agonist ivuxolimab. The receptor source for this set is an adult with an advanced solid tumor such as melanoma, head and neck, liver or kidney cancer.

The genes are TRBV7-9 and TRBJ2-1; no reliable D call. This CDR3 is built from 11 residues. CDR1 and CDR2 (germline): SEHNR, FQNEAQ (reference sequence). The V end lost 5 bases, the J end lost 14 bases, and 13 bases lay between the germline ends. The CDR3 DNA reads TGTGCCAGCAGCGCAGTCGTTTTGGAGTTCTTC. Translated: CASSAVVLEFF.

The chain couples TRBV19 to TRBJ2-7, with D tentatively TRBD1 (5 bases). CDR3 length equals 13 residues. Trimming shortened V by 3 bases and J by 2 bases, and 8 bases separated the two germline ends. Germline loops: CDR1 LNHDA, CDR2 SQIVND (reference sequence). CDR3 bases: TGTGCCAGTAGTATCCCAGGGCCCTACGAGCAGTACTTC. Protein product: CASSIPGPYEQYF.

This clone was observed at least ten times. V is TRBV19 and J is TRBJ1-2, with TRBD1 as a possible D gene (5 bases). Germline V gene data show CDR1 as LNHDA and CDR2 as SQIVND (reference sequence). Deletions cut 7 bases from V and 4 bases from J, with 19 bases between. The length of the CDR3 is 15 residues. Written as DNA, the CDR3 is TGTGCCAGTAACCACGAACGCAGGGAAAGCTATGGCTACACCTTC. This sequence encodes CASNHERRESYGYTF.

This chain joins TRBV6-5 and TRBJ1-2, with TRBD1 matching 7 bases. There are 13 residues in the CDR3. Trimming removed 5 bases from V and 4 bases from J; junction bases left unmatched: 4. Germline CDR1 is MNHEY and CDR2 is SVGAGI. DNA for the CDR3: TGTGCCAGCAGTACCCGGGACAGCTATGGCTACACCTTC. This translates into CASSTRDSYGYTF.

This chain joins TRBV6-1 and TRBJ1-3; D may be TRBD1 (6 bases). The CDR3 has 14 residues. V was cut by 6 bases and J by 0 bases, with 9 bases left in between. Germline loops: CDR1 MNHNS, CDR2 SASEGT. CDR3 residues: CASRNRVSGNTIYF. For the CDR3, the DNA is TGTGCCAGCAGAAACAGGGTCTCTGGAAACACCATATATTTT.

The chain links TRBV7-3 to TRBJ1-2, with D uncertain. V shed 5 bases and J shed 0 bases, with 10 bases lying between them. The germline gives CDR1 SGHTA, CDR2 FQGTGA. The CDR3 loop spans 14 amino acids. CDR3 DNA sequence: TGTGCCAGCAGCCCAAGAAACTCTAACTATGGCTACACCTTC. Translation gives CASSPRNSNYGYTF.

CDR3 sequence: CASSPTALPGAYGYTF. The CDR3 region has the DNA TGTGCCAGCAGCCCCACAGCCCTCCCCGGGGCCTATGGCTACACCTTC. This sequence joins TRBV11-2 and TRBJ1-2; D may be TRBD1 (5 bases). The CDR3 contains 16 residues. Trimming removed 5 bases from V and 4 bases from J, with 20 bases in between. Germline V gene data show CDR1 as SGHAT and CDR2 as FQNNGV.

The rearrangement uses TRBV6-5 and TRBJ1-1, with 8 nucleotides matching TRBD1. The CDR3 runs 15 residues. CDR1 is MNHEY and CDR2 is SVGAGI in the germline V gene. Losses at the gene ends were 10 bases for V and 2 bases for J; bases not matched to a gene: 12. This chain's CDR3 is CATKTSGTGNTEAFF. CDR3 nucleotide sequence: TGTGCCACCAAGACATCCGGGACAGGAAACACTGAAGCTTTCTTT.

This rearrangement joins TRBV7-8 to TRBJ1-3; a weak D match, TRBD1 (6 bases). The V and J ends lost 5 bases and 1 base respectively, with 18 bases between them. Germline V gene sequence: CDR1 SGHVS, CDR2 FQNEAQ. This CDR3 is built from 17 residues. CDR3 loop: CASSLWGRGSSGNTIYF. CDR3 DNA: TGTGCCAGCAGCCTATGGGGCAGGGGAAGTTCTGGAAACACCATATATTTT.

V is TRBV12-5 and J is TRBJ1-1; TRBD1 aligns across 7 bases. Germline V gene lookup returns CDR1 LGHNT and CDR2 FRNRAP. CDR3 length: 15 amino acids. J was trimmed by 7 bases and V by 0 bases; bases with no gene match: 8. For the CDR3, the DNA is TGTGCTAGTGGTTTGGTTACAGGGGTCTATGTTGAAGCTTTCTTT. Protein: CASGLVTGVYVEAFF.

The V gene is TRBV2, the J gene TRBJ1-6, with D perhaps TRBD1 (6 bases). Trimming removed 4 bases at V and 8 bases at J, with 12 bases between. The germline V gene encodes CDR1 SNHLY and CDR2 FYNNEI. The CDR3 is 14 amino acids. Here the CDR3 DNA reads TGTGCCAGCAGTGGAGAGGGGGGATATTCACCCCTCCACTTT. Its translation is CASSGEGGYSPLHF.

The rearrangement uses TRBV12-5 and TRBJ2-7, with D unresolved. This CDR3 is 17 amino acids long. Germline loops: CDR1 LGHNT, CDR2 FRNRAP. With 0 bases removed from V and 9 bases from J, the gap between germline ends came to 24 bases. CDR3 sequence reads: CASGLVNNPGPLLGQYF. The DNA of the CDR3 is TGTGCTAGTGGTTTGGTAAACAACCCTGGTCCCCTTCTCGGGCAGTACTTC.

V is TRBV7-9 and J is TRBJ2-7; D is ambiguous. Germline CDR1 SEHNR, CDR2 FQNEAQ (reference sequence). This CDR3 comprises 11 residues. Between the trimmed V and J ends, which lost 3 bases and 4 bases, there was a span of 4 bases. The CDR3 nucleotides are TGTGCCAGCAGCTTCCAGTACGAGCAGTACTTC. This gives the protein CASSFQYEQYF.

The J gene is TRBJ2-3, the V gene TRBV4-1; D is possibly TRBD1 (6 bases). Germline CDR1 reads MGHRA; CDR2 reads YSYEKL. V gave up 0 bases and J gave up 2 bases, with 12 bases separating them. The CDR3 covers 16 residues. CDR3 DNA: TGCGCCAGCAGCCAAGAGGGACACCAATTCACAGATACGCAGTATTTT. The encoded protein is CASSQEGHQFTDTQYF.

The chain uses TRBV18 and TRBJ1-4; D gene uncertain. In germline, CDR1 is KGHSH, CDR2 LQKENI. Trimming removed 1 base at V and 3 bases at J, with 6 bases between. The CDR3 consists of 14 residues. CDR3 nucleotide sequence: TGTGCCAGCTCACCACAGGGAGCTAATGAAAAACTGTTTTTT. Translating it yields CASSPQGANEKLFF.

This rearrangement joins TRBV9 to TRBJ2-2, with 8 bases matching TRBD1. The V and J ends lost 1 base and 3 bases, in that order; junction bases with no gene match: 5. There are 16 residues in the CDR3. CDR1 and CDR2 (germline): SGDLS, YYNGEE. The CDR3 DNA follows: TGTGCCAGCAGCGTACTTGGCAGGGGGCACACCGGGGAGCTGTTTTTT. Translating gives CASSVLGRGHTGELFF.

This clone has a handful of counts. The V gene is TRBV7-2, the J gene TRBJ1-1; D ambiguous. V was shortened by 5 bases and J by 4 bases, with 17 bases between the two germline ends. This CDR3 has 15 residues. The germline CDR1 and CDR2 sequences are SGHTA and FQGNSA. The CDR3 protein is CASSRTLQSATEAFF. As DNA, the CDR3 is TGTGCCAGCAGCCGTACCCTACAGAGCGCCACTGAAGCTTTCTTT. The variable domain in full, completed from reference TRBV7-2 and TRBJ1-1, reads GAGVSQSPSNKVTEKGKDVELRCDPISGHTALYWYRQSLGQGLEFLIYFQGNSAPDKSGLPSDRFSAERTGGSVSTLTIQRTQQEDSAVYLCASSRTLQSATEAFFGQGTRLTVV.

The chain joins TRBV5-5 to TRBJ1-4; weak D call: TRBD1 (6 bases). V lost 4 bases and J 6 bases, leaving 13 bases between the germline ends. Per germline, CDR1 SGHKS and CDR2 YYEKEE (reference sequence). The length of the CDR3 is 14 residues. The CDR3 DNA reads as TGTGCCAGCAGCCTAGTTGGGGGGCATGAAAAACTGTTTTTT. Translation: CASSLVGGHEKLFF.